This T cell receptor (beta chain) was obtained from a study of T cells in Graves' hyperthyroidism and ophthalmopathy. Amplification yielded TCR beta CDR3 regions, with RNA transcripts as the source. The HTBI set primed first-round TCR CDR3 RT-PCR. Using its own MiXCR run on the multiplex PCR reads, TCRdb lists one record per CDR3 protein. The sample includes roughly 500,000 distinct CDR3 sequences, about 43% of them seen just once. Patients were excluded for uncontrolled infection, other autoimmune disease, pregnancy or lactation. Diagnoses used clinical symptoms, serum thyroxine and TRAb, thyroid ultrasound and orbital computed tomography. The germline CDR1 and CDR2 sequences are SNHLY and FYNNEI. The CDR3 has 13 residues. Regarding the study as a whole: Ophthalmopathy was model-predicted a median about 6 months pre-onset. Blood shared most expanded thyroid clonotypes above 0.001.

This clonotype was seen at least ten times. Its specificity is unknown. An end of the junction differs from the germline gene, which may be a read error. The receptor was derived from an adult woman with Graves' disease, either hyperthyroidism or ophthalmopathy (not recorded which). The rearrangement joins TRBV2 to TRBJ2-7; 15 bases align to TRBD2. Sequenced sample: peripheral blood or thyroid tissue (not recorded which). The chain's CDR3 is CASSDEGLAGGDF. CDR3 nucleotides: TGTGCCAGCAGTGACGAAGGACTAGCGGGAGGGGACTTC.